The 18 T cell receptor beta chains listed next were all sequenced from one sample in a study of blood T cells in healthy people across ages. A second PCR, run for about 7 to 11 cycles, used a sample-barcoded 5' primer plus a J-beta primer mix. Each CDR3 protein is one row after TCRdb ran MiXCR on the 5' RACE reads. The sample yields 850,000 to 1,100,000 distinct CDR3 sequences, 35% to 40% seen once. The sequencing sample was made of blood. The source is a man younger than 35 in good health.

This rearrangement joins TRBV4-3 to TRBJ2-1; D call uncertain. The J call may be incorrect, as the DNA end agrees better with TRBJ2-7. The CDR3 spans 15 residues. Germline-derived CDR1 and CDR2 are LGHNA and YSLEER. CDR3 sequence reads: CASSQSSASYNEQYF. CDR3 DNA: TGCGCCAGCAGCCAATCCAGCGCCTCCTACAATGAGCAGTACTTC.

The chain links TRBV27 to TRBJ1-2; 8 bases line up with TRBD1. The CDR3 is 12 amino acids. V dropped 7 bases and J dropped 8; count of bases not matched to a gene: 6. Germline CDR1 and CDR2: MNHEY and SMNVEV (reference sequence). The DNA for the CDR3 is TGTGCCAGCACTACAGGGGGGGAAGGCTACACCTTC. Protein product: CASTTGGEGYTF.

Details on this clonotype: Just one base apart from a much larger clone, this may be a read error. The V gene is TRBV5-1, the J gene TRBJ2-7; 7 nucleotides align to TRBD1. Germline lookup yields CDR1 SGHRS and CDR2 YFSETQ. J was trimmed by 10 bases and V by 5 bases; bases with no gene match: 12. The CDR3 extends over 13 amino acids. The CDR3 DNA reads as TGCGCCAGCAGTTACGACAGGGTAGAGGCCCAGTACTTC. Its translation: CASSYDRVEAQYF.

This clonotype occurred once. This chain joins TRBV20-1 and TRBJ2-7; D remains unclear. The J call may be mistaken, given a closer DNA end match to TRBJ2-5. From germline, CDR1 is DFQATT and CDR2 SNEGSKA (reference sequence). The length of the CDR3 is 12 residues. The CDR3 DNA follows: TGCAGTGCTAGAGCGGAGTGGGAGACCCAGTACTTC. Its translation is CSARAEWETQYF.

This clonotype occurred many times. The chain uses TRBV12-3 or TRBV12-4 and TRBJ2-1, with D maybe TRBD1 (6 bases). The V end lost 6 bases, the J end lost 4 bases, and 13 bases lay between the germline ends. This CDR3 has 14 amino acids. This CDR3 is CASRDSDRYNEQFF. DNA of the CDR3: TGTGCCAGCAGGGATTCAGACAGGTACAATGAGCAGTTCTTC.

The chain's CDR3 is CASRTSGGGETQYF. For the CDR3, the DNA is TGTGCCAGCAGAACTAGCGGGGGAGGAGAGACCCAGTACTTC. The chain uses TRBV6-6 and TRBJ2-7, with 11 bases lining up with TRBD2. Judging by the DNA end, TRBJ2-5 fits better; the J call may be wrong. The CDR3 length is 14 residues. The V gene's germline CDR1 is MNHNY and CDR2 SVGAGI (reference sequence).

This clonotype has just a few counts. The chain couples TRBV12-3 or TRBV12-4 to TRBJ2-3; TRBD2 matches at 8 bases. This CDR3 has 18 amino acids. V lost 0 bases to trimming and J lost 3 bases; unmatched junction nucleotides: 11. As DNA, the CDR3 is TGTGCCAGCAGTTTAGCGATTCAGGCGGGGGGTTTGACAGATACGCAGTATTTT. This gives the protein CASSLAIQAGGLTDTQYF.

The rearrangement uses TRBV14 and TRBJ1-1; no reliable D call. Germline V gene sequence: CDR1 SGHDN, CDR2 FVKESK. The ends were cut back, 4 bases at V and 2 bases at J, with 11 bases in the middle. This CDR3 spans 14 amino acids. CDR3 DNA: TGTGCCAGCAGCCTCCGGGGATCTAACACTGAAGCTTTCTTT. Translated: CASSLRGSNTEAFF.

This clonotype was picked up a small number of times. This chain joins TRBV20-1 and TRBJ2-3; D is unclear. Germline lookup yields CDR1 DFQATT and CDR2 SNEGSKA (reference sequence). This CDR3 has 16 amino acids. V lost 0 bases and J lost 0, with 13 bases in between. DNA for the CDR3: TGCAGTGCTAGAGATACACTACATTCTAGCACAGATACGCAGTATTTT. Translated, it gives CSARDTLHSSTDTQYF.

The chain employs TRBV13 and TRBJ1-2; no firm D call. This CDR3 region has 13 residues. V was cut by 5 bases and J by 7 bases, with 14 bases left in between. Germline CDR1 and CDR2: PRHDT and FYEKMQ (reference sequence). The DNA for the CDR3 is TGTGCCAGCAGCCCCCTTTCGGGTTTTGGCTACACCTTC. The encoded protein is CASSPLSGFGYTF. Together with reference TRBV13 and TRBJ1-2, the CDR3 gives the full variable domain: AAGVIQSPRHLIKEKRETATLKCYPIPRHDTVYWYQQGPGQDPQFLISFYEKMQSDKGSIPDRFSAQQFSDYHSELNMSSLELGDSALYFCASSPLSGFGYTFGSGTRLTVV.

This clonotype has just one count. V and J are TRBV3-1 and TRBJ2-5; D gene unclear. The CDR3 length is 14 residues. The V end lost 4 bases, the J end lost 2 bases, and 11 bases lay between the germline ends. Germline assignment: CDR1 LGHDT and CDR2 YNNKEL (reference sequence). CDR3 DNA sequence: TGTGCCAGCAGCCCTAGATCCAGTCAAGAGACCCAGTACTTC. Protein product: CASSPRSSQETQYF.

Note on this clonotype: One end of the junction fails to match germline, which may point to a read error. The chain links TRBV6-6 to TRBJ1-2; D remains ambiguous. The CDR3 contains 17 residues. CDR1 is MNHNY and CDR2 is SVGAGI in the germline V gene (reference sequence). CDR3 loop: CANSYPDRQTDSNGYTF. CDR3 DNA: TGTGCCAACAGTTACCCAGACCGACAAACAGATTCGAATGGCTACACCTTC.

This clonotype appeared a few times. The chain links TRBV20-1 to TRBJ2-3, with 7 bases that match TRBD2. V was clipped by 4 bases and J by 2 bases; unmatched bases: 9. Germline assignment: CDR1 DFQATT and CDR2 SNEGSKA (reference sequence). This CDR3 contains 15 residues. CDR3: CSAILTSADTDTQYF. CDR3 coding DNA: TGCAGTGCTATTCTCACTAGCGCCGACACAGATACGCAGTATTTT.

Details on this clonotype: This sequence may be a read error, since a much larger clone differs from it by one base. This chain uses TRBV7-9 with TRBJ1-5, with D hard to call. The length of the CDR3 is 16 residues. V shed 5 bases and J shed 0 bases, with 14 bases lying between them. The germline gives CDR1 SEHNR, CDR2 FQNEAQ (reference sequence). The CDR3 loop is CASSMEKGDSNQPQHF. In DNA, the CDR3 is TGTGCCAGCAGCATGGAGAAGGGAGATAGCAATCAGCCCCAGCATTTT.

This clonotype has a handful of counts. This chain joins TRBV2 and TRBJ2-5, with a tentative D call TRBD2 (5 bases). Trimming took off 8 bases at V and 7 bases at J, with 14 bases between the two ends. CDR3 size: 12 residues. Germline CDR1 and CDR2: SNHLY and FYNNEI. This CDR3 reads CASGLGSGTQYF. The CDR3 DNA sequence: TGTGCCAGCGGACTGGGCTCGGGGACCCAGTACTTC.

This clonotype was counted between two and nine times. V and J are TRBV20-1 and TRBJ2-1; D is ambiguous. Trimming left V 6 bases short and J 4 bases short, with 16 bases between. The CDR3 sequence is 14 residues long. Germline assignment: CDR1 DFQATT and CDR2 SNEGSKA (reference sequence). CDR3 in amino acids: CSAVGQLKYNEQFF. CDR3 nucleotides: TGCAGTGCAGTAGGGCAGCTAAAATACAATGAGCAGTTCTTC.

Details on this clonotype: This sequence may be a read error, since a much larger clone differs from it by one base. The rearrangement uses TRBV4-3 and TRBJ1-1; D unresolved. CDR3 length: 13 residues. Germline-derived CDR1 and CDR2 are LGHNA and YSLEER. CDR3 coding DNA: TGCGCCAGCAGCCCCGGACGGAACCCTGAAGCTTTCTTT. It yields the protein CASSPGRNPEAFF.

This clonotype was observed a handful of times. The V call is TRBV29-1, the J call TRBJ1-1, with TRBD1 matching 8 bases. The CDR3 contains 13 residues. V gave up 7 bases and J gave up 5 bases; unmatched junction bases: 9. Germline assignment: CDR1 SQVTM and CDR2 ANQGSEA. In nucleotides, the CDR3 is TGCAGCGCCGAACGACAGGGGCGGACTGAAGCTTTCTTT. The encoded protein is CSAERQGRTEAFF.